The 21 T cell receptor beta chains in this list originate from one sample, sequenced in a study of T cells in Graves' hyperthyroidism and ophthalmopathy. TCR beta CDR3 sequences were amplified from RNA transcripts. With the HTBI primer set, the TCR CDR3 went through a first round of RT-PCR. MiXCR, run by TCRdb on the multiplex PCR reads, gives a single entry per CDR3 protein. The sample includes some 400,000 distinct CDR3 sequences, less than 15% of them seen just once. The sample comprised blood. All receptors derive from a man aged 25 to 45 with Graves' hyperthyroidism that later progressed to Graves' ophthalmopathy.

This clonotype has ten or more counts. The chain recombines TRBV30 with TRBJ1-5; D perhaps matches TRBD1 (5 bases). CDR3 length: 14 residues. The V end lost 0 bases, the J end lost 6 bases, and 12 bases lay between the germline ends. CDR1 GTSNPN and CDR2 SVGIG come from the germline V gene (reference sequence). CDR3 region: CAWSVAGGGQPQHF. CDR3 nucleotides: TGTGCCTGGAGTGTGGCGGGGGGGGGTCAGCCCCAGCATTTT.

This clonotype was counted ten times or more. The chain carries TRBV3-1 and TRBJ1-2; D may be TRBD1 (5 bases). Germline lookup yields CDR1 LGHDT and CDR2 YNNKEL (reference sequence). This CDR3 is built from 13 residues. V lost 1 base and J lost 8, with 11 bases in between. The CDR3 loop reads CASSQVLGDGYTF. CDR3 sequence (DNA): TGTGCCAGCAGCCAAGTTCTGGGGGACGGCTACACCTTC.

This clonotype was observed a handful of times. The chain carries TRBV19 and TRBJ2-1, with TRBD2 identical over 7 bases. Germline values: CDR1 LNHDA, CDR2 SQIVND (reference sequence). The CDR3 consists of 14 residues. V was clipped by 3 bases and J by 4 bases; unmatched bases: 3. CDR3 in DNA: TGTGCCAGTAGTATGAGCGGGGTTTACAATGAGCAGTTCTTC. Its protein product is CASSMSGVYNEQFF.

The chain is built from TRBV12-3 or TRBV12-4 and TRBJ2-6; a possible D gene is TRBD1 (5 bases). This CDR3 contains 19 residues. The V end was cut by 6 bases, the J end by 0 bases, with 21 bases between. As DNA, the CDR3 is TGTGCCAGCAGCCGACCGACGACGACAGATCCCTCTGGGGCCAACGTCCTGACTTTC. Translated, it gives CASSRPTTTDPSGANVLTF.

The chain is built from TRBV29-1 and TRBJ2-7; D not certain. CDR1 is SQVTM and CDR2 is ANQGSEA in the germline V gene. The CDR3 has 15 residues. Trimming pared 7 bases from V and 1 base from J, leaving 20 bases between. Written as DNA, the CDR3 is TGCAGCGCCATGGGATCCAACGACCCTTCCTACGAGCAGTACTTC. It encodes CSAMGSNDPSYEQYF.

This clonotype has ten or more counts. The chain recombines TRBV30 with TRBJ2-5; 8 bases align to TRBD2. Germline CDR1 is GTSNPN and CDR2 is SVGIG (reference sequence). The CDR3 spans 14 residues. With 1 base clipped from V and 5 bases from J, the junction kept 6 bases outside the gene matches. This chain's CDR3 is CAWSGSGGRETQYF. CDR3 nucleotide sequence: TGTGCCTGGAGTGGCTCGGGGGGGCGGGAGACCCAGTACTTC.

The gene calls are TRBV24-1 and TRBJ2-2; D gene ambiguous. The CDR3 sequence is 15 residues long. Germline V gene data show CDR1 as KGHDR and CDR2 as SFDVKD. V was shortened by 4 bases and J by 1 base, with 9 bases between the two germline ends. The CDR3 here is CATSDNPLNTGELFF. CDR3 sequence (DNA): TGTGCCACCAGTGACAACCCTCTGAACACCGGGGAGCTGTTTTTT.

J is TRBJ1-2 and V is TRBV10-3, with 9 bases identical to TRBD1. Germline trimming cut 6 bases from V and 4 bases from J; bases unmatched to any gene: 9. The CDR3 runs 15 residues. Looked up from germline, CDR1 is ENHRY and CDR2 is SYGVKD. As DNA, the CDR3 is TGTGCCATCAGCGATACAGGGGGCTTCCGCTATGGCTACACCTTC. This sequence encodes CAISDTGGFRYGYTF.

This clonotype appeared many times. V and J are TRBV12-3 or TRBV12-4 and TRBJ2-1, with TRBD2 as a possible D gene (6 bases). The CDR3 runs to 13 residues. Between the trimmed V and J ends, which lost 1 base and 7 bases, there was a span of 8 bases. CDR3 in DNA: TGTGCCAGCAGTTTAGGACTAGTGAATGAGCAGTTCTTC. Its translation: CASSLGLVNEQFF.

V is TRBV19 and J is TRBJ1-5; D uncertain. Trimming shortened V by 3 bases and J by 7 bases, and 16 bases separated the two germline ends. Germline V gives CDR1 LNHDA, CDR2 SQIVND (reference sequence). The CDR3 runs 15 residues. The CDR3 DNA follows: TGTGCCAGTAGTATTATATCAGAAATTGGACAGCCCCAGCATTTT. Protein product: CASSIISEIGQPQHF.

This clonotype was picked up many times. The V call is TRBV28, the J call TRBJ2-3, with a possible D match to TRBD2 (5 bases). In germline, CDR1 is MDHEN, CDR2 SYDVKM. V dropped 5 bases and J dropped 5 bases, with 14 bases sitting between them. CDR3 length: 14 residues. This chain's CDR3 is CASSARSGEDTQYF. The CDR3 nucleotides read TGTGCCAGCAGTGCCCGGTCCGGGGAAGATACGCAGTATTTT.

Ten or more counts support this clonotype. The CDR3 nucleotides are TGTGCCACCAGTGCCCTCTCGCGGGGGTTTGGGTGCAATCAGCCCCAGCATTTT. This gives the protein CATSALSRGFGCNQPQHF. The gene calls are TRBV24-1 and TRBJ1-5; possible D gene TRBD1, 5 bases. In germline, CDR1 is KGHDR, CDR2 SFDVKD. The CDR3 extends over 18 amino acids. Trimming removed 5 bases at V and 2 bases at J, with 21 bases between.

The gene calls are TRBV7-9 and TRBJ2-3; 13 bases are a match to TRBD2. Germline V gene sequence: CDR1 SEHNR, CDR2 FQNEAQ (reference sequence). J lost 6 bases, V lost 5 bases, and 8 bases had no gene match. The CDR3 runs to 16 residues. The DNA of the CDR3 is TGTGCCAGCAGCACTTTACTAGCGGGGGGGCCGGATACGCAGTATTTT. As protein: CASSTLLAGGPDTQYF.

This clonotype was observed a few times. The chain links TRBV24-1 to TRBJ2-2, with unresolved D. Trimming took 1 base from V and 0 from J, leaving 2 bases between them. CDR3 length: 14 amino acids. CDR1 and CDR2 from the germline V gene are KGHDR and SFDVKD. CDR3 loop: CATSDFPNTGELFF. In DNA form, the CDR3 reads TGTGCCACCAGTGATTTTCCGAACACCGGGGAGCTGTTTTTT.

This clonotype was seen a handful of times. This may arise from a read error, as a much more abundant clone is one base away. The chain carries TRBV12-3 or TRBV12-4 and TRBJ2-7; D gene ambiguous. Trimming pared 6 bases from V and 8 bases from J, leaving 17 bases between. CDR3 length equals 13 residues. CDR3: CASRAESFPKQYF. The CDR3 DNA reads as TGTGCCAGCAGGGCAGAAAGCTTTCCGAAGCAGTACTTC.

This clonotype was counted only a few times. This chain joins TRBV6-1 and TRBJ2-5; D not resolved. Trimming removed 8 bases from V and 0 bases from J, with 16 bases in between. CDR1 is MNHNS and CDR2 is SASEGT in the germline V gene. CDR3 length: 15 residues. This CDR3 reads CASSLLDDYQETQYF. The CDR3 DNA reads TGTGCCAGCTCTCTTCTAGATGACTACCAAGAGACCCAGTACTTC.

The sample holds many counts of this clonotype. The CDR3 DNA sequence: TGCAGTGCTAGAGGTGCAAGCTCCTACAATGAGCAGTTCTTC. Translation: CSARGASSYNEQFF. The chain has TRBV20-1 and TRBJ2-1, with D uncertain. The V end was cut by 1 base, the J end by 0 bases, with 7 bases between. Germline V gene data show CDR1 as DFQATT and CDR2 as SNEGSKA (reference sequence). This CDR3 region has 14 residues.

This clonotype was picked up a small number of times. V and J are TRBV29-1 and TRBJ2-5; 7 bases fit TRBD2. The CDR3 runs to 16 residues. V was clipped by 6 bases and J by 0 bases; unmatched bases: 13. The germline V gene has CDR1 SQVTM and CDR2 ANQGSEA. CDR3 sequence reads: CSVLREGTWYQETQYF. DNA for the CDR3: TGCAGCGTCTTAAGGGAGGGCACTTGGTACCAAGAGACCCAGTACTTC. The entire variable domain, with the rest obtained from reference TRBV29-1 and TRBJ2-5, is as follows: SAVISQKPSRDICQRGTSLTIQCQVDSQVTMMFWYRQQPGQSLTLIATANQGSEATYESGFVIDKFPISRPNLTFSTLTVSNMSPEDSSIYLCSVLREGTWYQETQYFGPGTRLLVL.

This clonotype was picked up many times. This chain links TRBV28 with TRBJ1-1; D gene uncertain. V was trimmed by 3 bases and J by 11 bases, leaving 16 bases between them. CDR3 length: 13 residues. Germline loops: CDR1 MDHEN, CDR2 SYDVKM. The DNA for the CDR3 is TGTGCCAGCAGTTTGCGGGATATTGGGGTCGCTTTCTTT. Protein product: CASSLRDIGVAFF. Full variable domain (outside the CDR3, taken from reference TRBV28 and TRBJ1-1): DVKVTQSSRYLVKRTGEKVFLECVQDMDHENMFWYRQDPGLGLRLIYFSYDVKMKEKGDIPEGYSVSREKKERFSLILESASTNQTSMYLCASSLRDIGVAFFGQGTRLTVV.

This clonotype has at least ten counts. J is TRBJ1-5 and V is TRBV10-3; weak D call: TRBD1 (5 bases). CDR1 is ENHRY and CDR2 is SYGVKD in the germline V gene. This CDR3 spans 13 amino acids. Trimming shortened V by 2 bases and J by 5 bases, and 7 bases separated the two germline ends. For the CDR3, the DNA is TGTGCCATCAGTGAGCCGGGGGATCAGCCCCAGCATTTT. The encoded protein is CAISEPGDQPQHF.

In regard to this clonotype: This may come from a read error, since a much larger clone is one base off. The chain joins TRBV30 to TRBJ1-1; D is unclear. Trimming took 5 bases from V and 4 from J, leaving 14 bases between them. In germline, CDR1 is GTSNPN, CDR2 SVGIG (reference sequence). CDR3 length equals 13 residues. CDR3 region: CAWDGQMSTEAFF. The CDR3 DNA sequence: TGTGCCTGGGATGGGCAGATGAGCACTGAAGCTTTCTTT.